The entry that follows covers one T cell receptor beta chain sequence. Its target is not known. This sample stems from a study of CD8 T cells in Susac syndrome. Study context: Patients with Susac syndrome, at blood draw, were therapy-naive, on corticosteroids, or on intravenous immunoglobulin alone. Findings and caveats of the study: The study recognized that the number of individuals in its TCR sequencing and HLA analysis was relatively small.

The authors reverse transcribed roughly 0.5 to 1 ug RNA with random hexamers. It was immunoSEQ multiplex PCR that amplified TCR beta CDR3 across 54 Vbeta and 13 Jbeta. TCRdb recomputed calls from the immunoSEQ multiplex PCR reads with MiXCR, one row per CDR3 protein. The data show approximately 190,000 distinct CDR3 sequences, approximately 94% seen once. TEMRA cells were FACS-enriched, with CD8+ and CD4+ T cells isolated negatively. The receptor comes from a human donor with Susac syndrome. Sequenced material: CD4+ T cells from PBMCs.

The CDR3 region is CAWGRFGSNQPQHF. DNA for the CDR3: TGTGCCTGGGGCCGTTTCGGGTCAAATCAGCCCCAGCATTTT. The J gene is TRBJ1-5, the V gene TRBV30, with D unresolved. Trimming removed 5 bases from V and 4 bases from J, with 15 bases in between. The CDR3 is 14 residues long. The germline V gene encodes CDR1 GTSNPN and CDR2 SVGIG (reference sequence).